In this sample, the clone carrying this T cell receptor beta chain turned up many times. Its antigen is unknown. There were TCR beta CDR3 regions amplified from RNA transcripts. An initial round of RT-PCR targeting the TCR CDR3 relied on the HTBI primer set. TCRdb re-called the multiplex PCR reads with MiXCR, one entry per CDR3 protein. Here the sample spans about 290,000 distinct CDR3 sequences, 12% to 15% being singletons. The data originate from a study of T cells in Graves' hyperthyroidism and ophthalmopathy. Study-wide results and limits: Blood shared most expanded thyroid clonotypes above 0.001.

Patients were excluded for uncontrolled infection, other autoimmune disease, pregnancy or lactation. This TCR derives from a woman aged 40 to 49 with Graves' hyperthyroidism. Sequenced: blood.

CDR3 in amino acids: CASSQTSGSADTQYF. The CDR3 nucleotides are TGTGCCAGCTCACAGACTAGCGGGAGTGCAGATACGCAGTATTTT. This sequence joins TRBV18 and TRBJ2-3, with 12 bases lining up with TRBD2. The V gene end was trimmed by 4 bases and the J gene end by 4 bases; junction bases not matched to a gene: 3. Looked up from germline, CDR1 is KGHSH and CDR2 is LQKENI. The CDR3 is made up of 15 amino acids.